This T cell receptor (beta chain) was identified during a study of CXCR4 blockade with PD-1 therapy in pancreatic cancer. Looked up from germline, CDR1 is SQVTM and CDR2 is ANQGSEA. Trimming removed 6 bases at V and 1 base at J, with 9 bases between. This CDR3 spans 12 amino acids. This clone has just a few counts. Repertoires were generated with immunoSEQ multiplex PCR, while TCRdb's copy carries only in-frame clones and drops some. The repertoire holds 1,500 to 2,500 clones, with roughly 58% as singletons. Sequenced: tumor tissue. The chain carries TRBV29-1 and TRBJ1-1; D gene unclear. This clonotype originated in a human donor with pancreatic ductal adenocarcinoma. CDR3 DNA sequence: TGCAGCGTCCTTAGGGAGAACACTGAAGCTTTCTTT. It translates to CSVLRENTEAFF. The full variable domain, in which reference TRBV29-1 and TRBJ1-1 provide the parts outside the CDR3, is SAVISQKPSRDICQRGTSLTIQCQVDSQVTMMFWYRQQPGQSLTLIATANQGSEATYESGFVIDKFPISRPNLTFSTLTVSNMSPEDSSIYLCSVLRENTEAFFGQGTRLTVV.